The clone carrying this T cell receptor (beta chain) was counted between two and nine times. What it binds is not known. This sample was included in a study of T cells after yellow fever vaccination. In the study overall: Preparation of the low-cell-number fractions used SMART-Seq v4 Ultra Low Input. Points from the study as a whole: In post-booster samples, most primary-vaccination clones reappeared (approximately 97% CD4, roughly 88% CD8).

Template switching with 5'RACE generated the TCR cDNA and added a universal primer site and UMIs. MiXCR was run by TCRdb on the 5' RACE reads, yielding one entry per CDR3 protein. The sample has tens of thousands of distinct CDR3 sequences; almost 8% are singletons. Per the germline V gene, CDR1 is DFQATT and CDR2 is SNEGSKA (reference sequence). This CDR3 spans 11 amino acids. The V end was cut by 6 bases, the J end by 5 bases, with 10 bases between. Specimen: CD8+ T cells sorted from PBMCs, collected on the day of the yellow fever booster vaccination. The chain is built from TRBV20-1 and TRBJ1-1; D not certain. The sequence came from a man aged 25 to 40 who received the YFV17D yellow fever vaccine. The chain's CDR3 is CSAARVTEAFF. The CDR3 bases are TGCAGTGCCGCCCGGGTAACTGAAGCTTTCTTT.